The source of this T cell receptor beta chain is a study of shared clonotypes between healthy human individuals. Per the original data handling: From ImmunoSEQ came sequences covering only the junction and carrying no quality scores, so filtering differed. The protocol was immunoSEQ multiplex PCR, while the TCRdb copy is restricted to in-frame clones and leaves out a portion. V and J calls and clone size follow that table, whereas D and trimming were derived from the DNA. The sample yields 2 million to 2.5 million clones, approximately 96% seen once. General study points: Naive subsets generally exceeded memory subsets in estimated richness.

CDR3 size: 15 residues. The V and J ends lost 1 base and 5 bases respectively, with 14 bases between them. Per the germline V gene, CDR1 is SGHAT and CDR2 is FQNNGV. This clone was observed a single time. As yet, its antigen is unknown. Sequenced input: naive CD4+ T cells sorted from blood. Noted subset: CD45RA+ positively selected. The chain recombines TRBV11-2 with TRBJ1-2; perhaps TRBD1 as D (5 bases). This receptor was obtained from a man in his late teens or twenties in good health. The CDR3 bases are TGTGCCAGCAGCTTAGTGACGGGGGGTCAATATGGCTACACCTTC. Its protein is CASSLVTGGQYGYTF.